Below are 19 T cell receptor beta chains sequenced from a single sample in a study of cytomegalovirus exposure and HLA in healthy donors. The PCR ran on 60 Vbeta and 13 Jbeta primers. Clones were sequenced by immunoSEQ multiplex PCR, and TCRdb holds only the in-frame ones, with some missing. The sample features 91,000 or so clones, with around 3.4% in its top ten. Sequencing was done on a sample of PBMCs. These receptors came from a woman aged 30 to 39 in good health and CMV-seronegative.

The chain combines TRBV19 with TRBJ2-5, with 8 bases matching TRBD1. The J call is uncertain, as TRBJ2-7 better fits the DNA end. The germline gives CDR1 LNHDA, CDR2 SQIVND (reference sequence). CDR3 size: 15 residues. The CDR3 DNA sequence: TGTGCCAGTAGTCCCAGGACAGGGAAAAACTACGAGCAGTACTTC. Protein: CASSPRTGKNYEQYF.

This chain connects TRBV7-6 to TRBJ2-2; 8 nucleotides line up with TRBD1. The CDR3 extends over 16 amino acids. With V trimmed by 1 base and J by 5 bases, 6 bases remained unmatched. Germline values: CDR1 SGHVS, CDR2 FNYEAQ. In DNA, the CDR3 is TGTGCCAGCAGCTTAGGGGGCAGGGGGCCGACCGGGGAGCTGTTTTTT. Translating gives CASSLGGRGPTGELFF.

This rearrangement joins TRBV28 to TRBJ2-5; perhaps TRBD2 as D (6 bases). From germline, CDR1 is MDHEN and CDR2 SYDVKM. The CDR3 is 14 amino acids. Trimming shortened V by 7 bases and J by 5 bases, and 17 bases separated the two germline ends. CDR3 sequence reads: CASTLEGPWETQYF. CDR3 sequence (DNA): TGTGCCAGCACCCTGGAGGGTCCATGGGAGACCCAGTACTTC.

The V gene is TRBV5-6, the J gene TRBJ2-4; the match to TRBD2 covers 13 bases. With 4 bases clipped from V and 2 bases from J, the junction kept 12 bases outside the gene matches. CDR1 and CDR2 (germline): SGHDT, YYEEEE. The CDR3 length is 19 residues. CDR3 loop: CASSPGLAGPPKTKNIQYF. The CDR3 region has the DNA TGTGCCAGCAGCCCGGGACTAGCGGGGCCACCTAAAACCAAAAACATTCAGTACTTC. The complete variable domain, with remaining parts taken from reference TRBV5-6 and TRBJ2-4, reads DAGVTQSPTHLIKTRGQQVTLRCSPKSGHDTVSWYQQALGQGPQFIFQYYEEEERQRGNFPDRFSGHQFPNYSSELNVNALLLGDSALYLCASSPGLAGPPKTKNIQYFGAGTRLSVL.

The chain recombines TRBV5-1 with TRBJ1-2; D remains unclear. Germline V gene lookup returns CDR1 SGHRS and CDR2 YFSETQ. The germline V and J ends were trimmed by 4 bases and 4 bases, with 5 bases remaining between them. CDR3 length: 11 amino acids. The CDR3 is CASSPGYGYTF. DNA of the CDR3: TGCGCCAGCAGCCCAGGCTATGGCTACACCTTC.

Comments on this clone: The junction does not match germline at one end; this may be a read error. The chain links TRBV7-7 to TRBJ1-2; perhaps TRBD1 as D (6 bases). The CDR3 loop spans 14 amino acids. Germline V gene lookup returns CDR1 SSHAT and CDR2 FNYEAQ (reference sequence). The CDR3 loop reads CASSTQGQNYGYTF. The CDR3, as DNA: TGTGCTAGCAGCACGCAGGGACAAAACTATGGCTACACCTTC.

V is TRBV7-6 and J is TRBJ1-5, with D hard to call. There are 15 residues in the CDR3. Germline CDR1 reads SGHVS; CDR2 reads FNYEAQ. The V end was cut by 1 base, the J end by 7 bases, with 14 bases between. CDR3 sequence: CASSLEEGFGQPQHF. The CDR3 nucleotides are TGTGCCAGCAGCTTAGAGGAGGGTTTCGGGCAGCCCCAGCATTTT.

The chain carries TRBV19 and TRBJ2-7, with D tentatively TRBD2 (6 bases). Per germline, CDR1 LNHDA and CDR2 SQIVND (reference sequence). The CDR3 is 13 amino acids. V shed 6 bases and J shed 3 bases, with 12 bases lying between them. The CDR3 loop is CASRLAGDYEQYF. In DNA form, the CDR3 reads TGTGCCAGTAGACTAGCTGGGGACTACGAGCAGTACTTC.

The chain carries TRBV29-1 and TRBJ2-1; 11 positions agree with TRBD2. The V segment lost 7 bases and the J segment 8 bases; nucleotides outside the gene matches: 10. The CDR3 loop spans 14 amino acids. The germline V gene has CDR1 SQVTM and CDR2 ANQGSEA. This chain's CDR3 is CSARTSGPADEQFF. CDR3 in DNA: TGCAGCGCTAGGACTAGCGGGCCGGCGGATGAGCAGTTCTTC.

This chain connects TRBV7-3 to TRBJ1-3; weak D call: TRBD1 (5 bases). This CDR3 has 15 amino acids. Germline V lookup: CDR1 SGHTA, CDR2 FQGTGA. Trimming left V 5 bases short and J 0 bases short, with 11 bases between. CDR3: CASSPWGHSGNTIYF. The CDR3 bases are TGTGCCAGCAGCCCATGGGGCCACTCTGGAAACACCATATATTTT.

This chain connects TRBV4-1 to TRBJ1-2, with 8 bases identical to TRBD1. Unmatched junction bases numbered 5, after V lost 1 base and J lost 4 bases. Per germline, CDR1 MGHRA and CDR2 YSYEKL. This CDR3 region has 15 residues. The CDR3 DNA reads TGCGCCAGCAGCCAAGTCGGCCAGGGGGCCTATGGCTACACCTTC. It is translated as CASSQVGQGAYGYTF.

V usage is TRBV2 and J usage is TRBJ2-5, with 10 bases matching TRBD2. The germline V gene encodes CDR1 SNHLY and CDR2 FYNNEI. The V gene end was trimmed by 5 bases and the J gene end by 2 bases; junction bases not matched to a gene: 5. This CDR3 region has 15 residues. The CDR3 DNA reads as TGTGCCAGCAGTAGACTAGCGGGTTTACAAGAGACCCAGTACTTC. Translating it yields CASSRLAGLQETQYF.

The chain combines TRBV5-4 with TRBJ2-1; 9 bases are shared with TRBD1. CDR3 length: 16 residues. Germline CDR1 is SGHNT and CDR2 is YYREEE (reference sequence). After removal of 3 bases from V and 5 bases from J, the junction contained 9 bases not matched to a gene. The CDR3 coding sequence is TGTGCCAGCAGCTCATCCGGGGACAGGGACAACAATGAGCAGTTCTTC. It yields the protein CASSSSGDRDNNEQFF.

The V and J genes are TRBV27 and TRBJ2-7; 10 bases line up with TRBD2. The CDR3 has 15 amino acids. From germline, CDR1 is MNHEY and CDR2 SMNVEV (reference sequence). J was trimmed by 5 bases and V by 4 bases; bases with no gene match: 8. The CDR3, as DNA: TGTGCCAGCAGTTCCCCCACTAGCGGGATCGACGAGCAGTACTTC. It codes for CASSSPTSGIDEQYF.

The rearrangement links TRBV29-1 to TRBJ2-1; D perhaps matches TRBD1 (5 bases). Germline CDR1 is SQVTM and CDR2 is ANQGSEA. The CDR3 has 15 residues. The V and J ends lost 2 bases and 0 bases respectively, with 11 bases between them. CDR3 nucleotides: TGCAGCGTTGAAAGTAGGGGTTACTCCTACAATGAGCAGTTCTTC. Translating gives CSVESRGYSYNEQFF.

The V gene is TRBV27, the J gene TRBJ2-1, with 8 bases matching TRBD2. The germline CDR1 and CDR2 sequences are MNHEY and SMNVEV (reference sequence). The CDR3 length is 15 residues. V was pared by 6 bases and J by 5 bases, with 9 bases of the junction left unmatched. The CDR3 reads CASSPRGGLDNEQFF. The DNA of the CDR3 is TGTGCCAGCAGCCCCCGGGGGGGGCTGGACAATGAGCAGTTCTTC.

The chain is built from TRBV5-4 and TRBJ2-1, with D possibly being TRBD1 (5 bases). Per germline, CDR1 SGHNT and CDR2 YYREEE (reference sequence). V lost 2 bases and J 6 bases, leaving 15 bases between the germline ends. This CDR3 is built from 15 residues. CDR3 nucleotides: TGTGCCAGCAGCTTTGGCAGGGATAGAGGCAATGAGCAGTTCTTC. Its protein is CASSFGRDRGNEQFF.

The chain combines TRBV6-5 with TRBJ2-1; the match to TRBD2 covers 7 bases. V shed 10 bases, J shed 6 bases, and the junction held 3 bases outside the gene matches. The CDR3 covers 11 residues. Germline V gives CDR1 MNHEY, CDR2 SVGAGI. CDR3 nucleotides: TGTGCCACCGGGGAGGGCAATGAGCAGTTCTTC. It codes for CATGEGNEQFF.

For the CDR3, the DNA is TGCAGCGTTGTGGGCTCGTACCAGCAGTACTTC. It yields the protein CSVVGSYQQYF. V and J are TRBV29-1 and TRBJ2-7; D uncertain. The CDR3 is 11 residues long. Trimming stripped 4 bases from V and 8 bases from J, with 12 bases between. The germline gives CDR1 SQVTM, CDR2 ANQGSEA.